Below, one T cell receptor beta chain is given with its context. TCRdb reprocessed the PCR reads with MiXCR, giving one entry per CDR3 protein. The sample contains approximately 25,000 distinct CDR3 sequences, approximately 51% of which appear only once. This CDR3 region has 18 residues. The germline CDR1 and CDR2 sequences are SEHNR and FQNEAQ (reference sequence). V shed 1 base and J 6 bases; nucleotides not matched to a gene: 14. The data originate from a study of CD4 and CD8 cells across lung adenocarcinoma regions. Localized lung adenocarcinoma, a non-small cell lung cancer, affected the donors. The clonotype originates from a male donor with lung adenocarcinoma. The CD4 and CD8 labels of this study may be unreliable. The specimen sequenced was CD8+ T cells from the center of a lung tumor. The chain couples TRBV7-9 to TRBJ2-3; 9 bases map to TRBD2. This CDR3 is CASSLGYPGLAFADTQYF. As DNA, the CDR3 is TGTGCCAGCAGCTTAGGTTACCCGGGACTAGCCTTCGCGGATACGCAGTATTTT.